The rows below give T cell receptor beta chains drawn from one sample of a study of cytomegalovirus exposure and HLA in healthy donors. The protocol was immunoSEQ multiplex PCR, while the TCRdb copy is restricted to in-frame clones and leaves out a portion. The table shows around 130,000 clones, with around 78% occurring only once. Sequenced sample: PBMCs. Receptor source: a woman between 50 and 59 years old in good health and CMV-seronegative. CDR3s include the opening cysteine and the closing phenylalanine or tryptophan. Each record gives: D gene, J gene, clone size, V gene, CDR3 protein, CDR3 DNA. A D gene is named only where the DNA matches it firmly. Rows may omit the clone size; those that give it use once, few, many or a size class.

NA	TRBJ2-3	NA	TRBV28	CAITLGLRTDTQYF	TGTGCCATCACATTGGGACTTCGCACAGATACGCAGTATTTT
TRBD2	TRBJ2-2	NA	TRBV25-1	CASTPAGGRNTGELFF	TGTGCCAGCACCCCAGCGGGGGGCAGGAACACCGGGGAGCTGTTTTTT
TRBD2	TRBJ2-1	NA	TRBV7-2	CASRPTSGRGGEQFF	TGTGCCAGCAGACCTACTAGCGGGAGGGGGGGTGAGCAGTTCTTC
NA	TRBJ2-1	NA	TRBV5-4	CASSLGGQEGSGHEQFF	TGTGCCAGCAGCTTGGGAGGCCAGGAGGGGAGTGGGCATGAGCAGTTCTTC
NA	TRBJ2-1	NA	TRBV4-1	CASSHITYNEQFF	TGCGCCAGCAGCCACATCACATACAATGAGCAGTTCTTC
TRBD1	TRBJ2-1	NA	TRBV5-1	CASSSSGTGNNEQFF	TGCGCCAGCAGCTCCTCCGGGACAGGGAATAATGAGCAGTTCTTC
NA	TRBJ1-5	NA	TRBV7-9	CASSLAGDGQPQHF	TGTGCCAGCAGCTTGGCAGGGGATGGTCAGCCCCAGCATTTT
NA	TRBJ2-7	NA	TRBV7-6	CASSLTGFEREQYF	TGTGCCAGCAGCTTGACAGGATTCGAGCGAGAGCAGTACTTC
NA	TRBJ1-1	few	TRBV27	CASSLLRAGSGSYMNTEAFF	TGTGCCAGCAGTTTACTAAGAGCAGGGTCCGGATCCTACATGAACACTGAAGCTTTCTTT
NA	TRBJ2-2	NA	TRBV5-1	CASSFRVNTGELFF	TGCGCCAGCAGCTTTCGGGTCAACACCGGGGAGCTGTTTTTT
NA	TRBJ1-1	NA	TRBV29-1	CSVVGPYNTEAFF	TGCAGCGTTGTTGGGCCGTACAACACTGAAGCTTTCTTT
NA	TRBJ1-2	NA	TRBV5-5	CASSFGQGDGYTF	TGTGCCAGCAGCTTCGGGCAGGGTGATGGCTACACCTTC
NA	TRBJ1-4	NA	TRBV7-2	CASSFSIGLTNEKLFF	TGTGCCAGCAGCTTTAGTATTGGTCTTACTAATGAAAAACTGTTTTTT
NA	TRBJ2-1	NA	TRBV7-9	CASSLDGGTYNEQFF	TGTGCCAGCAGCTTAGACGGCGGGACCTACAATGAGCAGTTCTTC
NA	TRBJ1-2	NA	TRBV12-5	CASGLTARFYGYTF	TGTGCTAGTGGTTTGACGGCCAGGTTCTATGGCTACACCTTC
TRBD2	TRBJ2-1	NA	TRBV4-3	CASSQDLAGGSYNEQFF	TGCGCCAGCAGCCAAGATCTAGCGGGAGGGTCCTACAATGAGCAGTTCTTC
NA	TRBJ1-5	NA	TRBV6-5	CASSWRFNQPQHF	TGTGCCAGCAGTTGGCGGTTTAATCAGCCCCAGCATTTT
NA	TRBJ1-1	NA	TRBV18	CASSPRGGDTEAFF	TGTGCCAGCTCACCACGGGGGGGCGACACTGAAGCTTTCTTT
NA	TRBJ1-4	NA	TRBV19	CASSLGSGEKLFF	TGTGCCAGTAGTCTCGGTTCGGGGGAAAAACTGTTTTTT
NA	TRBJ2-7	NA	TRBV10-1	CASSESGVRTWEVPPQNYEQYF	TGCGCCAGCAGTGAGTCGGGAGTGAGGACTTGGGAAGTTCCCCCGCAGAACTACGAGCAGTACTTC
NA	TRBJ2-2	NA	TRBV23-1	CASSPTGLPTGELFF	TGCGCCAGCAGTCCCACAGGGCTCCCCACCGGGGAGCTGTTTTTT
TRBD2	TRBJ2-3	NA	TRBV10-3	CAIRETSGSGADTQYF	TGTGCCATCAGAGAAACTAGCGGATCCGGGGCTGATACGCAGTATTTT